This T cell receptor beta chain was recovered during a study of cytomegalovirus exposure and HLA in healthy donors. 13 Jbeta primers and 60 Vbeta primers were used for the PCR. The assay was immunoSEQ multiplex PCR, and TCRdb's table has in-frame clones only and misses some. This table has approximately 140,000 clones, 84% appearing once. Trimming cost V 8 bases and J 6 bases; bases outside gene matches: 9. CDR3 size: 14 residues. CDR1 and CDR2 (germline): SGHRS, YFSETQ. On this clone: The sample carries other DNA sequences with the same CDR3.

The chain uses TRBV5-1 and TRBJ2-3; TRBD1 agrees at 10 bases. The TCR was taken from a man aged 50 to 59 in good health and CMV-seronegative. Sequenced sample: PBMCs. The CDR3 sequence is CASLGTGDTDTQYF. CDR3 bases: TGCGCCAGTTTAGGGACAGGGGACACGGATACGCAGTATTTT.